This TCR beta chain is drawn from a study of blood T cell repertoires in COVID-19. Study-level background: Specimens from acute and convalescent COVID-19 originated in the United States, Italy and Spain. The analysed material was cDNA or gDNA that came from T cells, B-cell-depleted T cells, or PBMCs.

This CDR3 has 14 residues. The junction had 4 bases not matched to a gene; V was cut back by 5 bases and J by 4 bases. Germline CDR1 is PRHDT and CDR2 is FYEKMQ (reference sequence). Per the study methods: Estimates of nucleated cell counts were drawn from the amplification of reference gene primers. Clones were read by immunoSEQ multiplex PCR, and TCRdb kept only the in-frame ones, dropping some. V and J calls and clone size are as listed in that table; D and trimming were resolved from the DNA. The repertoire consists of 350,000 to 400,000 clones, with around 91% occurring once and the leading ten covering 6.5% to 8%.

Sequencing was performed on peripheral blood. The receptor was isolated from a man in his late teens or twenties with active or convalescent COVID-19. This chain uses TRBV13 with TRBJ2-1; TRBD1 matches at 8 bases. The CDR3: CASSAGQGYNEQFF. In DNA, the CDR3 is TGTGCCAGCAGCGCCGGACAGGGTTACAATGAGCAGTTCTTC.